The next 25 T cell receptor beta chains were all read from a single sample in a study of T cell responses to AZD1222 COVID-19 vaccine. TCRdb keeps only in-frame clones here, not all; method: immunoSEQ multiplex PCR. The data show about 180,000 clones, around 88% seen once. The sequenced sample was peripheral blood, obtained on day 0 of AZD1222 vaccination. The receptor set was obtained from an adult in good health.

This clone has only one observation. This rearrangement joins TRBV7-9 to TRBJ1-1, with D tentatively TRBD1 (6 bases). CDR3 length: 14 amino acids. From germline, CDR1 is SEHNR and CDR2 FQNEAQ (reference sequence). Deletions cut 5 bases from V and 1 base from J, with 11 bases between. The CDR3 here is CASSLPTGNTEAFF. The CDR3 DNA reads as TGTGCCAGCAGCCTACCGACAGGGAACACTGAAGCTTTCTTT.

The chain joins TRBV19 to TRBJ1-6, with D possibly TRBD1 on 5 matching bases. This CDR3 contains 15 residues. CDR1 and CDR2 from the germline V gene are LNHDA and SQIVND (reference sequence). The germline V and J ends were trimmed by 0 bases and 9 bases, with 12 bases remaining between them. CDR3 DNA sequence: TGTGCCAGTAGTATAGATGAGACCGGGGGTTCACCCCTCCACTTT. Translated: CASSIDETGGSPLHF.

The genes are TRBV14 and TRBJ1-2, with 12 bases matching TRBD1. The V and J ends lost 6 bases and 7 bases, in that order; junction bases with no gene match: 3. The CDR3 has 13 amino acids. CDR1 and CDR2 from the germline V gene are SGHDN and FVKESK. The CDR3 protein is CASRGQGAIGYTF. For the CDR3, the DNA is TGTGCCAGCAGGGGACAGGGGGCTATTGGCTACACCTTC.

The V call is TRBV28, the J call TRBJ1-2, with 7 bases that match TRBD1. This CDR3 comprises 14 residues. V was clipped by 7 bases and J by 1 base; unmatched bases: 6. The germline gives CDR1 MDHEN, CDR2 SYDVKM. CDR3 nucleotide sequence: TGTGCCAGCACCGCGGACAGGTTTAACTATGGCTACACCTTC. Residues: CASTADRFNYGYTF.

This chain links TRBV12-5 with TRBJ1-1; tentative D call: TRBD1 (6 bases). Trimming removed 7 bases at V and 5 bases at J, with 20 bases between. CDR1 is LGHNT and CDR2 is FRNRAP in the germline V gene. This CDR3 region has 15 residues. The DNA of the CDR3 is TGTGCTAGTGCCCTGGAGGGGGGGGTGAGGACTGAAGCTTTCTTT. Translated, it gives CASALEGGVRTEAFF.

V is TRBV11-2 and J is TRBJ2-3, with TRBD1 identical over 10 bases. Germline values: CDR1 SGHAT, CDR2 FQNNGV. V lost 5 bases and J lost 4; bases outside the gene matches: 3. The CDR3 covers 14 residues. The CDR3 bases are TGTGCCAGCAGCCCAGGACAGGGGGCAGATACGCAGTATTTT. Its translation is CASSPGQGADTQYF.

In nucleotides, the CDR3 is TGTGCCAGCAGTGAACGGGGAACGACGCCCTACGAGCAGTACTTC. This translates into CASSERGTTPYEQYF. This sequence joins TRBV6-1 and TRBJ2-7; D is possibly TRBD2 (5 bases). This CDR3 has 15 residues. Germline loops: CDR1 MNHNS, CDR2 SASEGT. V was pared by 2 bases and J by 2 bases, with 13 bases between.

There are a few counts of this clone. V usage is TRBV5-1 and J usage is TRBJ2-7; 9 bases are shared with TRBD1. Germline lookup yields CDR1 SGHRS and CDR2 YFSETQ. The CDR3 covers 18 residues. The ends lost 4 bases at V and 4 bases at J; junction bases unmatched: 18. For the CDR3, the DNA is TGCGCCAGCAGCCCGTGGGTCCCAACCGGGACAGGGTCATACGAGCAGTACTTC. This gives the protein CASSPWVPTGTGSYEQYF. The full variable domain, rest sourced from reference TRBV5-1 and TRBJ2-7, is KAGVTQTPRYLIKTRGQQVTLSCSPISGHRSVSWYQQTPGQGLQFLFEYFSETQRNKGNFPGRFSGRQFSNSRSEMNVSTLELGDSALYLCASSPWVPTGTGSYEQYFGPGTRLTVT.

For this clone: Other DNA sequences in the sample encode the same CDR3. V gene TRBV30 combines with J gene TRBJ1-4; D is undetermined. Trimming removed 1 base from V and 4 bases from J, with 7 bases in between. In germline, CDR1 is GTSNPN, CDR2 SVGIG (reference sequence). This CDR3 is built from 13 residues. The CDR3 DNA sequence: TGTGCCTGGAGTGGGACTGGTAATGAAAAACTGTTTTTT. Protein: CAWSGTGNEKLFF.

The CDR3 bases are TGTGCCAGCAGTGAAGTTCGGGGGCGCACAGATACGCAGTATTTT. Encoded protein: CASSEVRGRTDTQYF. The chain combines TRBV6-4 with TRBJ2-3; D is possibly TRBD1 or TRBD2 (6 bases each). V was clipped by 3 bases and J by 1 base, with 11 bases between them. Per the germline V gene, CDR1 is MRHNA and CDR2 is SNTAGT. The CDR3 extends over 15 amino acids.

This sequence joins TRBV20-1 and TRBJ1-4; D uncertain. Germline CDR1 is DFQATT and CDR2 is SNEGSKA (reference sequence). V lost 3 bases, J lost 6 bases, and 14 bases lay in between. CDR3 length equals 14 residues. Here the CDR3 reads CSASRPGRDEKLFF. CDR3 DNA: TGCAGTGCTAGTCGGCCGGGTAGGGATGAAAAACTGTTTTTT.

The rearrangement links TRBV6-1 to TRBJ2-3; TRBD2 matches 10 bases. The CDR3 runs 14 residues. Unmatched junction bases numbered 4, after V lost 4 bases and J lost 6 bases. Germline-derived CDR1 and CDR2 are MNHNS and SASEGT. CDR3 DNA: TGTGCCAGCAGTGGAGCGGGGGGGTTCGATACGCAGTATTTT. This translates into CASSGAGGFDTQYF.

This clone occurred a few times. Distinct nucleotide sequences in the sample also encode this CDR3. This sequence joins TRBV6-1 and TRBJ1-2; no firm D call. Germline V gene lookup returns CDR1 MNHNS and CDR2 SASEGT. V was trimmed by 3 bases and J by 2 bases, leaving 7 bases between them. The CDR3 has 13 residues. CDR3 amino acids: CASSEEANYGYTF. The CDR3 DNA reads TGTGCCAGCAGTGAGGAGGCGAACTATGGCTACACCTTC.

This clone was recorded once. The J gene is TRBJ1-2, the V gene TRBV5-4; TRBD1 aligns across 7 bases. Germline V gene lookup returns CDR1 SGHNT and CDR2 YYREEE (reference sequence). V dropped 4 bases and J dropped 9; count of bases not matched to a gene: 9. The CDR3 is 13 amino acids. CDR3 nucleotide sequence: TGTGCCAGCAGCCCCGACAGGGCTGAACGCTACACCTTC. Amino acid sequence: CASSPDRAERYTF.

V gene TRBV13 combines with J gene TRBJ2-2; D gene uncertain. This CDR3 region has 13 residues. The ends were cut back, 4 bases at V and 4 bases at J, with 7 bases in the middle. Germline loops: CDR1 PRHDT, CDR2 FYEKMQ (reference sequence). CDR3 protein: CASSSLPTGELFF. CDR3 bases: TGTGCCAGCAGCTCTCTCCCCACCGGGGAGCTGTTTTTT.

This chain uses TRBV7-3 with TRBJ2-3; possibly TRBD1 for D (5 bases). The CDR3 spans 15 residues. CDR1 is SGHTA and CDR2 is FQGTGA in the germline V gene. V was clipped by 2 bases and J by 0 bases, with 9 bases between them. As DNA, the CDR3 is TGTGCCAGCAGCTTATATGGGGCTAGCACAGATACGCAGTATTTT. This translates into CASSLYGASTDTQYF. The full variable domain, rest sourced from reference TRBV7-3 and TRBJ2-3, is GAGVSQTPSNKVTEKGKYVELRCDPISGHTALYWYRQSLGQGPEFLIYFQGTGAADDSGLPNDRFFAVRPEGSVSTLKIQRTERGDSAVYLCASSLYGASTDTQYFGPGTRLTVL.

The chain recombines TRBV2 with TRBJ1-1; TRBD1 is a possible D gene (6 bases). The CDR3 totals 13 residues. V lost 6 bases and J lost 0, with 8 bases in between. CDR1 and CDR2 (germline): SNHLY, FYNNEI. The CDR3 spells CASRDSMNTEAFF. The CDR3 DNA sequence: TGTGCCAGCAGGGACAGCATGAACACTGAAGCTTTCTTT.

The chain couples TRBV15 to TRBJ1-4; D gene uncertain. Deletions cut 2 bases from V and 7 bases from J, with 11 bases between. The CDR3 is made up of 14 amino acids. CDR1 is LNHNV, CDR2 YYDKDF, per germline (reference sequence). The CDR3 bases are TGTGCCACCAGCAGACCCGCTCAGAGTGAAAAACTGTTTTTT. It specifies CATSRPAQSEKLFF.

This clone has a single count. The genes are TRBV7-3 and TRBJ2-7; 8 nucleotides agree with TRBD1. This CDR3 region has 15 residues. Germline loops: CDR1 SGHTA, CDR2 FQGTGA. V trimming: 0 bases; J trimming: 6 bases; junction bases outside the gene matches: 7. The CDR3 loop is CASSLTGDRNGEQYF. CDR3 coding DNA: TGTGCCAGCAGCTTAACGGGGGACAGGAATGGCGAGCAGTACTTC.

CDR3 region: CASSVTRDPVRGEAFF. Here the CDR3 DNA reads TGCGCCAGCAGCGTAACCCGGGATCCGGTTCGGGGTGAAGCTTTCTTT. The V gene is TRBV5-1, the J gene TRBJ1-1; D unresolved. The CDR3 length is 16 residues. The germline CDR1 and CDR2 sequences are SGHRS and YFSETQ. V lost 4 bases and J 7 bases, leaving 23 bases between the germline ends.

Only a few counts were recorded for this clone. The chain is built from TRBV14 and TRBJ1-2; D gene unclear. From germline, CDR1 is SGHDN and CDR2 FVKESK. V was trimmed by 1 base and J by 8 bases, leaving 5 bases between them. The CDR3 has 11 amino acids. The chain's CDR3 is CASSQGIGYTF. The DNA for the CDR3 is TGTGCCAGCAGCCAAGGGATCGGCTACACCTTC.

The V gene is TRBV15, the J gene TRBJ1-1; D gene unclear. CDR1 and CDR2 from the germline V gene are LNHNV and YYDKDF (reference sequence). The CDR3 is 13 amino acids. Trimming took off 7 bases at V and 5 bases at J, with 14 bases between the two ends. CDR3 nucleotides: TGTGCCACCACGTACCTAGCCGGAACTGAAGCTTTCTTT. Translation gives CATTYLAGTEAFF. The entire variable domain, with the rest obtained from reference TRBV15 and TRBJ1-1, is as follows: DAMVIQNPRYQVTQFGKPVTLSCSQTLNHNVMYWYQQKSSQAPKLLFHYYDKDFNNEADTPDNFQSRRPNTSFCFLDIRSPGLGDTAMYLCATTYLAGTEAFFGQGTRLTVV.

The rearrangement joins TRBV9 to TRBJ2-1, with D tentatively TRBD1 (5 bases). The germline V gene has CDR1 SGDLS and CDR2 YYNGEE. Trimming took 4 bases from V and 0 from J, leaving 11 bases between them. This CDR3 region has 15 residues. The CDR3 spells CASSFRVNSYNEQFF. CDR3 nucleotides: TGTGCCAGCAGCTTCAGGGTAAACTCCTACAATGAGCAGTTCTTC.

The chain joins TRBV28 to TRBJ1-1, with D perhaps matching TRBD1 (5 bases). CDR1 is MDHEN and CDR2 is SYDVKM in the germline V gene. Trimming left V 6 bases short and J 0 bases short, with 11 bases between. This CDR3 contains 14 residues. The CDR3 reads CASRPPTVNTEAFF. The CDR3 DNA follows: TGTGCCAGCAGACCCCCGACAGTGAACACTGAAGCTTTCTTT.

This chain links TRBV24-1 with TRBJ1-5; D is perhaps TRBD1 (6 bases). CDR3 length equals 16 residues. V lost 5 bases, J lost 1 base, and 14 bases lay in between. Germline lookup yields CDR1 KGHDR and CDR2 SFDVKD. DNA of the CDR3: TGTGCCACCAGTGTGGACAGCCCCGGGAGCAATCAGCCCCAGCATTTT. Amino acid sequence: CATSVDSPGSNQPQHF.